This TCR beta chain was obtained from a study of T cells in Graves' hyperthyroidism and ophthalmopathy. The CDR3 contains 14 residues. V was pared by 8 bases and J by 5 bases, with 18 bases between. Germline assignment: CDR1 SGHTA and CDR2 FQGNSA. RNA transcripts provided the source from which TCR beta CDR3 regions were amplified. The HTBI primer set served for first-round RT-PCR of the TCR CDR3. TCRdb re-called the multiplex PCR reads through MiXCR, storing one row per CDR3 protein. The sample contains some 370,000 distinct CDR3 sequences, approximately 18% of which appear only once. This clonotype was seen ten or more times. The conserved phenylalanine or tryptophan normally closing the CDR3 is absent here, so this likely arose from a read error.

The TCR was taken from a woman aged 30 to 39 with Graves' hyperthyroidism that later progressed to Graves' ophthalmopathy. V usage is TRBV7-2 and J usage is TRBJ1-1; weak D call: TRBD1 (6 bases). Specimen: blood. CDR3: CASVRGGQETEAFL. The CDR3 DNA is TGTGCCAGCGTGAGAGGGGGGCAGGAGACTGAAGCTTTCCTT.